The entry below describes one T cell receptor (beta chain). What it binds is unknown. This CDR3 is missing its conserved last phenylalanine or tryptophan, likely due to a read error. Because the CDR3's place on the DNA is in doubt, the DNA is left out and the CDR3 is given as listed by TCRdb. The data were taken from a study of cytomegalovirus exposure and HLA in healthy donors. With 60 Vbeta and 13 Jbeta primers, the PCR was carried out. In the authors' methods: Later, an analysis found about 80 million unique TCR beta chains, and roughly 10 million of these were shared. TCRdb's table, derived via immunoSEQ multiplex PCR, lists solely in-frame clones and lacks some. The D gene and trimming were derived from the DNA, and the V and J assignments and clone size from that table. Here the sample spans about 140,000 clones, over 80% being singletons. With termini counted, the CDR3 has 13 amino acids. CDR1 MNHEY and CDR2 SMNVEV come from the germline V gene (reference sequence).

General study points: Association of a missense DCLRE1C variant with TCR beta V- and J-gene trimming was reported in a later analysis. Immune exposure data for these donors was limited to CMV serostatus.

The TCR was taken from a female donor in good health and CMV-seronegative. Material for sequencing was PBMCs. The V and J genes are TRBV27 and TRBJ1-1; TRBD1 is taken as the D call from the table, unchecked against the DNA. The CDR3: CASTSRDRTLSAV.